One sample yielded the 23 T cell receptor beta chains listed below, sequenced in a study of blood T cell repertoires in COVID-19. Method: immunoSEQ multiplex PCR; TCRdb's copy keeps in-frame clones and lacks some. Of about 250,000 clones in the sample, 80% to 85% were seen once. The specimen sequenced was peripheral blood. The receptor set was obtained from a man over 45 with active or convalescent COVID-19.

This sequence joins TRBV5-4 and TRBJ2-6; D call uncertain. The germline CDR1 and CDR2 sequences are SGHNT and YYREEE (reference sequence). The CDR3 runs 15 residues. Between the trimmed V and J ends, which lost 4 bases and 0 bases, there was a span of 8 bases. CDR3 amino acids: CASSRRGSGANVLTF. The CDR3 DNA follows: TGTGCCAGCAGCCGACGCGGCTCTGGGGCCAACGTCCTGACTTTC.

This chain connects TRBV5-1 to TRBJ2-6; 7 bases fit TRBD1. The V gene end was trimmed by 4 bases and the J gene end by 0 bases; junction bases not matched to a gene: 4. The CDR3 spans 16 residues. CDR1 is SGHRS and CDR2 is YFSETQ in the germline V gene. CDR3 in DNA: TGCGCCAGCAGCGTGGGACAGCTCTCTGGGGCCAACGTCCTGACTTTC. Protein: CASSVGQLSGANVLTF.

The CDR3 DNA is TGTGCCAGCAGTACCCTTGGACAGGGGAGGGACTATGGCTACACCTTC. Amino acid sequence: CASSTLGQGRDYGYTF. The chain recombines TRBV27 with TRBJ1-2; TRBD1 agrees at 9 bases. Germline V gene data show CDR1 as MNHEY and CDR2 as SMNVEV (reference sequence). J was trimmed by 3 bases and V by 5 bases; bases with no gene match: 10. The CDR3 is made up of 16 amino acids.

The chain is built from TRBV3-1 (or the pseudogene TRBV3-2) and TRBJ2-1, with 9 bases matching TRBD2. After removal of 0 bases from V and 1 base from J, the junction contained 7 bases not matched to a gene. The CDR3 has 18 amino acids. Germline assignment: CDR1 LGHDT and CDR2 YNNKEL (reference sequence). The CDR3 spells CASSQERGGRNSYNEQFF. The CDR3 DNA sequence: TGTGCCAGCAGCCAAGAGCGGGGGGGCAGAAATTCCTACAATGAGCAGTTCTTC.

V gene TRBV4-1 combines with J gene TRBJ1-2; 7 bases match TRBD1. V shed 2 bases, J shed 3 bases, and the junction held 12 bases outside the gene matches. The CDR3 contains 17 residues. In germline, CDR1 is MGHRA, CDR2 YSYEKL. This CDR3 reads CASSQILSRGGDYGYTF. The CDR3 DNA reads TGCGCCAGCAGCCAAATTCTCAGTAGAGGGGGCGACTATGGCTACACCTTC.

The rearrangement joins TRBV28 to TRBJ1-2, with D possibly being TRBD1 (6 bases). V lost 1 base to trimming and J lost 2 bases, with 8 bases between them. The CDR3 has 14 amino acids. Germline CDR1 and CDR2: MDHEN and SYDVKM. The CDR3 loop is CASSLSQGNYGYTF. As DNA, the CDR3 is TGTGCCAGCAGTTTATCTCAGGGGAACTATGGCTACACCTTC.

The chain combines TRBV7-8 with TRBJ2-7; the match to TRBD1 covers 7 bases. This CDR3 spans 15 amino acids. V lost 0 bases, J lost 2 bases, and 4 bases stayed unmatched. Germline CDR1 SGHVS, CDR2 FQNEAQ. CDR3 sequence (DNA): TGTGCCAGCAGCTTAGCGACAGGGAAACCCTACGAGCAGTACTTC. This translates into CASSLATGKPYEQYF.

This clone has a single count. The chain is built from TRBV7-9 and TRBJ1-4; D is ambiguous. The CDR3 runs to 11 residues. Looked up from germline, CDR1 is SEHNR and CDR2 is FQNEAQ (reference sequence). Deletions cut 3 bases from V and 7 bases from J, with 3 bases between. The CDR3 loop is CASSLREKLFF. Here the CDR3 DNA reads TGTGCCAGCAGCTTGCGTGAAAAACTGTTTTTT.

DNA of the CDR3: TGTGCCAGCAGCCCGGGACTAGCGGCTAACAATGAGCAGTTCTTC. Its translation is CASSPGLAANNEQFF. The chain employs TRBV7-3 and TRBJ2-1; 11 nucleotides align to TRBD2. Germline V gene lookup returns CDR1 SGHTA and CDR2 FQGTGA. The J segment lost 5 bases and the V segment lost 5 bases, leaving 5 bases of the junction unmatched. CDR3 length: 15 amino acids. Filled out from reference TRBV7-3 and TRBJ2-1, the complete variable domain reads GAGVSQTPSNKVTEKGKYVELRCDPISGHTALYWYRQSLGQGPEFLIYFQGTGAADDSGLPNDRFFAVRPEGSVSTLKIQRTERGDSAVYLCASSPGLAANNEQFFGPGTRLTVL.

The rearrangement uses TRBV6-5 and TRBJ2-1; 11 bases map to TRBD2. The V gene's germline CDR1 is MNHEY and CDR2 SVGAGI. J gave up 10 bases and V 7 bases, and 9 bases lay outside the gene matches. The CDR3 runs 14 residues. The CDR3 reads CASTLGTSGREQFF. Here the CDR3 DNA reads TGTGCCAGCACCTTGGGGACTAGCGGACGGGAGCAGTTCTTC.

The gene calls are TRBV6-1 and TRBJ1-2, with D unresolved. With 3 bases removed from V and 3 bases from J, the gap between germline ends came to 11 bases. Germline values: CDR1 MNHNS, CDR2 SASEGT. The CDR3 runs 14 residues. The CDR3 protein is CASSEGSFDYGYTF. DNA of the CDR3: TGTGCCAGCAGTGAGGGCAGCTTCGACTATGGCTACACCTTC.

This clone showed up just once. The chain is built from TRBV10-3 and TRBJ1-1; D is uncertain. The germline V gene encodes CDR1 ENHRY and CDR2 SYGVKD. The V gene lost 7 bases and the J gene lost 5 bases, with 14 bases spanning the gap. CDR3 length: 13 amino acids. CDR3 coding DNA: TGTGCCATCAAGACTCCGGCGGGGACTGAAGCTTTCTTT. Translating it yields CAIKTPAGTEAFF.

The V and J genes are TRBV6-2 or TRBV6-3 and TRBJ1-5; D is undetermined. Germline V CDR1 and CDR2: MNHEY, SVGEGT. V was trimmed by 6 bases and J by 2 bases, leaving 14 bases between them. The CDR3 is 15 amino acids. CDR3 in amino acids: CASSRDDTGNQPQHF. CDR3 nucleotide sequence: TGTGCCAGCAGCCGAGACGACACGGGCAATCAGCCCCAGCATTTT.

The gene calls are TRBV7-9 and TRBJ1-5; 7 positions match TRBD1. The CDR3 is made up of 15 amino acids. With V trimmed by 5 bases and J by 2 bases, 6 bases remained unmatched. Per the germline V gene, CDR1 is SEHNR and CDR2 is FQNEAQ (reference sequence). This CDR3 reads CASSASGTGNQPQHF. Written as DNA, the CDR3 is TGTGCCAGCAGCGCTTCCGGGACAGGCAATCAGCCCCAGCATTTT.

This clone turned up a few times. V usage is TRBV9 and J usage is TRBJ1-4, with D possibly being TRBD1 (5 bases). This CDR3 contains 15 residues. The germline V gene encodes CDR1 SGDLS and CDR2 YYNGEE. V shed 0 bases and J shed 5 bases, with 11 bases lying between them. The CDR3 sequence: CASSVGQSQNEKLFF. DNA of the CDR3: TGTGCCAGCAGCGTAGGACAGTCTCAAAATGAAAAACTGTTTTTT.

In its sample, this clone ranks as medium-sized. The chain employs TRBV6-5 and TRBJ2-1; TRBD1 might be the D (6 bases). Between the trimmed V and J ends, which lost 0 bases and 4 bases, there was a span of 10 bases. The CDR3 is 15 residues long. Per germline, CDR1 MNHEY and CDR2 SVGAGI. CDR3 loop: CASSYSRGTYNEQFF. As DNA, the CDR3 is TGTGCCAGCAGTTACTCGAGGGGGACGTACAATGAGCAGTTCTTC.

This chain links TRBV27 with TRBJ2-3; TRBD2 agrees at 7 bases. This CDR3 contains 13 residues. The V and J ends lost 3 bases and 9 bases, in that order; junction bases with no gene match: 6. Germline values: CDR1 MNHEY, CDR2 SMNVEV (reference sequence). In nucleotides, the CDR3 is TGTGCCAGCAGTTTGACAGCGGGAATAACGCAGTATTTT. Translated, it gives CASSLTAGITQYF.

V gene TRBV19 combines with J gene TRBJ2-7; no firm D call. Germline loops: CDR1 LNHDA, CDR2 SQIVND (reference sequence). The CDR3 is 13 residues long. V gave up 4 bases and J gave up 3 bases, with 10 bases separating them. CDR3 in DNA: TGTGCCAGTAGTAATACACACTACTACGAGCAGTACTTC. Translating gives CASSNTHYYEQYF.

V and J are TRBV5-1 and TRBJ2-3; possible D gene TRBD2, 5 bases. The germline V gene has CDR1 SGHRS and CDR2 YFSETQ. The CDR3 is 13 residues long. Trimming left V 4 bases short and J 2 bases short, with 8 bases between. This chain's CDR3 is CASSEGHTDTQYF. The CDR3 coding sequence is TGCGCCAGCAGCGAGGGCCACACAGATACGCAGTATTTT.

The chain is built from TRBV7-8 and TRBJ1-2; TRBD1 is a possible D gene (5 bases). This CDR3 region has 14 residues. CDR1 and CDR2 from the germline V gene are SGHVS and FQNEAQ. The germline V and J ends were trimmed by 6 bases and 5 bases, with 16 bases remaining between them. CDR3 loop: CASRGTGLLYGYTF. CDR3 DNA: TGTGCCAGCAGAGGAACAGGTCTACTATATGGCTACACCTTC.

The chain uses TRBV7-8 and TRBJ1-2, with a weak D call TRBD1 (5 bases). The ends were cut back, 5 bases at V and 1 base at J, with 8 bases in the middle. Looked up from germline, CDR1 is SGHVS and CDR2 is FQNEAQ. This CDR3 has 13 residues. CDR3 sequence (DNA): TGTGCCAGCAGCGTCGACAGTAACTATGGCTACACCTTC. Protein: CASSVDSNYGYTF.

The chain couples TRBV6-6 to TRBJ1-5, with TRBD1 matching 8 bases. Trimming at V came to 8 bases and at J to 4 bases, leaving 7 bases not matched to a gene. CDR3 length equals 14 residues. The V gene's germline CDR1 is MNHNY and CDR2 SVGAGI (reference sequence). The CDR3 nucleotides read TGTGCCAGCGGGGACAGGAATGAAAATCAGCCCCAGCATTTT. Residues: CASGDRNENQPQHF.

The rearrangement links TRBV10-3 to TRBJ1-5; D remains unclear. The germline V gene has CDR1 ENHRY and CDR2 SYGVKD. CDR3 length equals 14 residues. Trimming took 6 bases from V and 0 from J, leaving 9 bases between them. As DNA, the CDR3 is TGTGCCATCAGCGACATAGATAGCAATCAGCCCCAGCATTTT. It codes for CAISDIDSNQPQHF.